This T cell receptor beta chain was recorded in a study of monozygotic twins with inflammatory bowel disease. CDR1 and CDR2 (germline): DFQATT, SNEGSKA (reference sequence). The CDR3 contains 16 residues. TCRdb reprocessed the 5' RACE reads and stores each CDR3 protein as one record, lacking DNA. Its listing shows about 160,000 distinct CDR3 sequences. This chain uses TRBV20-1 with TRBJ2-3; TCRdb calls TRBD2, which cannot be checked without DNA. The source is a human donor with ulcerative colitis or Crohn's disease, or a healthy co-twin of an affected twin (not recorded which). Material for sequencing was blood. The CDR3 loop reads CSASDAAGGNTDTQYF.